These 20 T cell receptor beta chains were all obtained from the same sample, sequenced in a study of T cells in Graves' hyperthyroidism and ophthalmopathy. Regions amplified from RNA transcripts were the TCR beta CDR3 regions. An initial round of RT-PCR targeting the TCR CDR3 relied on the HTBI primer set. TCRdb analysed the multiplex PCR reads with MiXCR anew, one entry per CDR3 protein. The sample consists of around 520,000 distinct CDR3 sequences, around 13% of them appearing once. The specimen sequenced was blood. These receptors all come from a woman in her 40s with Graves' hyperthyroidism.

This clonotype was seen repeatedly, ten times or more. The J gene is TRBJ2-3, the V gene TRBV20-1; TRBD2 matches at 9 bases. The CDR3 has 16 residues. Germline loops: CDR1 DFQATT, CDR2 SNEGSKA (reference sequence). Trimming removed 1 base from V and 0 bases from J; junction bases left unmatched: 5. This CDR3 reads CSARARLAESTDTQYF. In DNA, the CDR3 is TGCAGTGCTAGAGCCCGACTAGCGGAAAGCACAGATACGCAGTATTTT.

The rearrangement links TRBV28 to TRBJ2-1, with 11 bases that match TRBD2. The J segment lost 9 bases and the V segment lost 5 bases, leaving 9 bases of the junction unmatched. Per germline, CDR1 MDHEN and CDR2 SYDVKM. The length of the CDR3 is 15 residues. Here the CDR3 reads CASSTIAGGPPEQFF. The CDR3 DNA reads TGTGCCAGCAGTACGATAGCGGGAGGGCCCCCTGAGCAGTTCTTC.

In this sample, this clonotype turned up many times. The chain recombines TRBV29-1 with TRBJ1-5; 9 bases map to TRBD1. CDR1 SQVTM and CDR2 ANQGSEA come from the germline V gene. The CDR3 is made up of 14 amino acids. Trimming cost V 4 bases and J 1 base; bases outside gene matches: 2. CDR3 nucleotides: TGCAGCGTTGGAGACAGGGGGAGCAATCAGCCCCAGCATTTT. It is translated as CSVGDRGSNQPQHF.

The CDR3: CSAPGTSGRGQETQYF. In DNA form, the CDR3 reads TGCAGTGCCCCTGGGACTAGCGGGAGGGGACAAGAGACCCAGTACTTC. The chain has TRBV20-1 and TRBJ2-5; the match to TRBD2 covers 16 bases. CDR1 is DFQATT, CDR2 SNEGSKA, per germline (reference sequence). The CDR3 has 16 amino acids. Trimming took 6 bases from V and 2 from J; bases not matched to a gene: 6.

As regards this clonotype: A read error may be the cause here, since a much bigger clone is one base away. The chain uses TRBV29-1 and TRBJ2-3; D is ambiguous. The CDR3 contains 13 residues. CDR1 and CDR2 (germline): SQVTM, ANQGSEA. The CDR3 sequence is CSVDSRTTDTRYF. CDR3 in DNA: TGCAGCGTTGATAGCAGGACCACAGATACGCGGTATTTT.

The rearrangement uses TRBV25-1 and TRBJ2-1; maybe TRBD1 (5 bases). Germline loops: CDR1 MGHDK, CDR2 SYGVNS. V was shortened by 4 bases and J by 4 bases, with 11 bases between the two germline ends. CDR3 size: 14 residues. The CDR3 region is CASSAQGVYNEQFF. As DNA, the CDR3 is TGTGCCAGCAGTGCTCAGGGTGTATACAATGAGCAGTTCTTC.

V is TRBV14 and J is TRBJ2-1, with 7 bases identical to TRBD2. V shed 1 base, J shed 9 bases, and the junction held 6 bases outside the gene matches. This CDR3 is built from 14 residues. Germline loops: CDR1 SGHDN, CDR2 FVKESK. The CDR3 coding sequence is TGTGCCAGCAGCCAAGCATTTGGGAGGGCTGAGCAGTTCTTC. It is translated as CASSQAFGRAEQFF. The variable domain in full, with the rest retrieved from reference TRBV14 and TRBJ2-1, is EAGVTQFPSHSVIEKGQTVTLRCDPISGHDNLYWYRRVMGKEIKFLLHFVKESKQDESGMPNNRFLAERTGGTYSTLKVQPAELEDSGVYFCASSQAFGRAEQFFGPGTRLTVL.

A word on this clonotype: Sequence at one end of the junction differs from germline and may be a read error. The chain recombines TRBV28 with TRBJ1-1; 7 bases align to TRBD1. The CDR3 has 14 residues. CDR1 is MDHEN and CDR2 is SYDVKM in the germline V gene. DNA of the CDR3: TGTGCCAGCAGTTTACAGACAGGGAACGCTGAAGCTTTCTTT. This sequence encodes CASSLQTGNAEAFF.

This clonotype was detected many times. The chain joins TRBV7-2 to TRBJ1-4, with D perhaps TRBD1 (5 bases). V was pared by 5 bases and J by 2 bases, with 9 bases between. Germline CDR1 and CDR2: SGHTA and FQGNSA. CDR3 length equals 14 residues. The CDR3 sequence is CASSMTVTNEKLFF. The CDR3 nucleotides read TGTGCCAGCAGCATGACAGTCACTAATGAAAAACTGTTTTTT. The variable domain in full, completed from reference TRBV7-2 and TRBJ1-4, reads GAGVSQSPSNKVTEKGKDVELRCDPISGHTALYWYRQSLGQGLEFLIYFQGNSAPDKSGLPSDRFSAERTGGSVSTLTIQRTQQEDSAVYLCASSMTVTNEKLFFGSGTQLSVL.

This clonotype was seen ten or more times. The chain carries TRBV10-3 and TRBJ2-2, with D possibly matching TRBD1 (5 bases). Between the trimmed V and J ends, which lost 2 bases and 1 base, there was a span of 8 bases. From germline, CDR1 is ENHRY and CDR2 SYGVKD. This CDR3 spans 15 amino acids. Written as DNA, the CDR3 is TGTGCCATCAGTGAGCGGCAGGGGAACACCGGGGAGCTGTTTTTT. It yields the protein CAISERQGNTGELFF.

At least ten counts were recorded for this clonotype. This chain joins TRBV28 and TRBJ2-1, with TRBD2 identical over 7 bases. With 2 bases clipped from V and 5 bases from J, the junction kept 6 bases outside the gene matches. This CDR3 comprises 15 residues. Germline V lookup: CDR1 MDHEN, CDR2 SYDVKM. The CDR3, as DNA: TGTGCCAGCAGTTTAGTGGGAGGGACGAACAATGAGCAGTTCTTC. It is translated as CASSLVGGTNNEQFF.

The table lists this clonotype with many counts. This chain uses TRBV7-2 with TRBJ2-1; D unresolved. The CDR3 is made up of 15 amino acids. V was trimmed by 2 bases and J by 0 bases, leaving 8 bases between them. Looked up from germline, CDR1 is SGHTA and CDR2 is FQGNSA. The CDR3 protein is CASSLIQSSYNEQFF. CDR3 DNA: TGTGCCAGCAGCTTAATCCAGAGCTCCTACAATGAGCAGTTCTTC.

This clonotype was counted ten times or more. The V gene is TRBV5-4, the J gene TRBJ2-2; 10 nucleotides match TRBD2. This CDR3 has 16 amino acids. Germline CDR1 reads SGHNT; CDR2 reads YYREEE (reference sequence). V was pared by 4 bases and J by 1 base, with 4 bases of the junction left unmatched. DNA of the CDR3: TGTGCCAGCAGCGCCGGACTAGCGGAGAACACCGGGGAGCTGTTTTTT. This encodes CASSAGLAENTGELFF.

This clonotype came up many times. The genes are TRBV28 and TRBJ2-1; 16 bases fit TRBD2. Germline values: CDR1 MDHEN, CDR2 SYDVKM. J was trimmed by 10 bases and V by 5 bases; bases with no gene match: 8. This CDR3 contains 16 residues. The CDR3 loop is CASSSHGTSGRVEQFF. The DNA of the CDR3 is TGTGCCAGCAGTAGCCACGGGACTAGCGGGAGGGTAGAGCAGTTCTTC. The whole variable domain, filled in from reference TRBV28 and TRBJ2-1, reads DVKVTQSSRYLVKRTGEKVFLECVQDMDHENMFWYRQDPGLGLRLIYFSYDVKMKEKGDIPEGYSVSREKKERFSLILESASTNQTSMYLCASSSHGTSGRVEQFFGPGTRLTVL.

The DNA of the CDR3 is TGTGCCACCAGCGGGGAAGTGGAGACCCAGTACTTC. Protein sequence: CATSGEVETQYF. This rearrangement joins TRBV15 to TRBJ2-5; D unresolved. This CDR3 region has 12 residues. Trimming shortened V by 5 bases and J by 5 bases, and 9 bases separated the two germline ends. Germline V gene lookup returns CDR1 LNHNV and CDR2 YYDKDF (reference sequence).

This clonotype turned up a few times. The chain has TRBV30 and TRBJ1-2; tentative D call: TRBD1 (5 bases). Trimming cost V 3 bases and J 10 bases, with 18 bases left between them. Germline-derived CDR1 and CDR2 are GTSNPN and SVGIG (reference sequence). The CDR3 totals 13 residues. In DNA, the CDR3 is TGTGCCTGGAGGCTAGGGACGGCCGGGGACTACACCTTC. Its protein is CAWRLGTAGDYTF.

Ten or more counts support this clonotype. CDR3 nucleotides: TGCGCCAGCAGTGAGGACCTCCGGAGTCGCGAGCAGTACTTC. It yields the protein CASSEDLRSREQYF. The J gene is TRBJ2-7, the V gene TRBV10-1; no firm D call. There are 14 residues in the CDR3. Germline CDR1 WNHNN, CDR2 SYGVQD (reference sequence). The V and J ends lost 2 bases and 6 bases respectively, with 14 bases between them.

In this sample, this clonotype turned up many times. V is TRBV27 and J is TRBJ1-6; D perhaps matches TRBD1 (5 bases). V lost 5 bases, J lost 5 bases, and 16 bases lay in between. CDR3 length: 16 amino acids. The germline V gene has CDR1 MNHEY and CDR2 SMNVEV (reference sequence). Here the CDR3 reads CASSRRGAGNNSPLHF. The CDR3 coding sequence is TGTGCCAGCAGTAGGAGGGGCGCGGGGAATAATTCACCCCTCCACTTT.

This clonotype was detected ten times or more. The rearrangement uses TRBV30 and TRBJ2-7; D might be TRBD1 (5 bases). V was shortened by 7 bases and J by 0 bases, with 13 bases between the two germline ends. Germline assignment: CDR1 GTSNPN and CDR2 SVGIG (reference sequence). The CDR3 has 13 residues. CDR3 sequence (DNA): TGTGCCTTAGGGGCAGTAAGCTCCTACGAGCAGTACTTC. Translation: CALGAVSSYEQYF.

This clonotype was detected ten times or more. The CDR3 protein is CASSQNSGEQYF. The CDR3 DNA sequence: TGTGCCAGCAGCCAGAACAGCGGCGAGCAGTACTTC. The V and J genes are TRBV14 and TRBJ2-7, with D possibly matching TRBD2 (5 bases). Trimming stripped 3 bases from V and 6 bases from J, with 9 bases between. The V gene's germline CDR1 is SGHDN and CDR2 FVKESK. This CDR3 is 12 amino acids long.